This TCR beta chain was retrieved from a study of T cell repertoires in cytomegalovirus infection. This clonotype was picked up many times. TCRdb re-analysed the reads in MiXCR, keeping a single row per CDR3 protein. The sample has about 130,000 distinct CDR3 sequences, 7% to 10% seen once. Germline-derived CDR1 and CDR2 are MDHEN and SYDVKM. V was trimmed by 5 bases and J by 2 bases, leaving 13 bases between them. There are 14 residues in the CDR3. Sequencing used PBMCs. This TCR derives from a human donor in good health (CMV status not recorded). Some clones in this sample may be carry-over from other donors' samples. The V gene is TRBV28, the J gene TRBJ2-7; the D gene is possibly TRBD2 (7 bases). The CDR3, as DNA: TGTGCCAGCAGTCTGGGGGGGCCTCCCTACGAGCAGTACTTC. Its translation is CASSLGGPPYEQYF.